The source of this TCR beta chain is a study of T cells in tuberculosis. The overall study: This South African cohort compared adolescents with or without latent tuberculosis against adults with active tuberculosis. Study-wide results and caveats: Cases with active tuberculosis were adults, while controls were adolescents. Smaller distances to GMM-specific TCRs suggested their expansion in active tuberculosis.

The time point: new active TB diagnosis, blood taken before or within 7 days of starting treatment. Sequenced by immunoSEQ multiplex PCR; TCRdb stores in-frame clones only, minus some. The sample lists roughly 35,000 clones, just over 90% seen once, with around 7% in the top ten. With regard to this clone: Its matching antigen is unknown.

Germline V gene sequence: CDR1 SGHRS, CDR2 YFSETQ. V lost 1 base to trimming and J lost 5 bases; unmatched junction nucleotides: 11. The CDR3 covers 17 residues. The source was PBMCs, collected at tuberculosis diagnosis. V gene TRBV5-1 combines with J gene TRBJ1-2; 10 nucleotides match TRBD1. This receptor was obtained from an adult with tuberculosis. Some clones in this sample may be carry-over from other donors' samples. The CDR3 nucleotides are TGCGCCAGCAGCTTGTCCGGAGGACAGGGGGGTTATTATGGCTACACCTTC. It yields the protein CASSLSGGQGGYYGYTF.